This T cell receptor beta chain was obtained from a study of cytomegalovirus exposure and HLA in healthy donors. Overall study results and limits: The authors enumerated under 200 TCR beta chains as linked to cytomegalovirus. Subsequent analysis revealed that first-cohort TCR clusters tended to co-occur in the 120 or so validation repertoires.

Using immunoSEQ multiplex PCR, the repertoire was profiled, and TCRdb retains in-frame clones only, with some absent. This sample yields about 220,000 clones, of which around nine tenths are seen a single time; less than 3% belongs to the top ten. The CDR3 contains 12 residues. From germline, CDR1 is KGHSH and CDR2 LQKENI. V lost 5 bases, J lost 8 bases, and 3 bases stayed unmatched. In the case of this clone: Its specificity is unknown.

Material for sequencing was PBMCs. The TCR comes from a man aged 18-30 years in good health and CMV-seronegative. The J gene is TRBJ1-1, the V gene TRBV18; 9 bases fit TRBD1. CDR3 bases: TGTGCCAGCTCAACGGGACAGGGCGAAGCTTTCTTT. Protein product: CASSTGQGEAFF.